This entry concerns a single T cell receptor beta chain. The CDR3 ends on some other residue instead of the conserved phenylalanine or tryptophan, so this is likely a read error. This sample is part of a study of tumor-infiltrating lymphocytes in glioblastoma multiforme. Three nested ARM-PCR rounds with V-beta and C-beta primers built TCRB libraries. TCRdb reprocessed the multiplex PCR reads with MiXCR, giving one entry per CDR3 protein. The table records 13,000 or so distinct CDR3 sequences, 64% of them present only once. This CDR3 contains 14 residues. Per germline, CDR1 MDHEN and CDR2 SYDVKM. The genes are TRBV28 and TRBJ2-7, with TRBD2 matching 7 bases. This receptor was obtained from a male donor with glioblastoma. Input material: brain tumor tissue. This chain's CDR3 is CAISFAGESYEQYL. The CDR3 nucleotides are TGTGCCATCAGTTTTGCGGGAGAGTCCTACGAGCAGTACCTC.